The 26 T cell receptor beta chains listed next were all sequenced from one sample in a study of beta chain features in type 1 diabetes. General study findings and limits: TCRB CDR3s from Type 1 diabetes patients were moderately but significantly shorter in all four CD4+ subsets.

The authors reverse transcribed all of the isolated RNA, so sequencing captured expressed TCRB transcripts. Using immunoSEQ multiplex PCR, the repertoire was profiled, and TCRdb retains in-frame clones only, with some absent. Of hundreds of thousands of clones listed, around 15% were seen once; the top ten hold less than 0.025%. These receptors' targets are unknown. Sequenced input: naive CD4+ T cells from blood. The receptors were gathered from a man in his late teens or twenties with type 1 diabetes.

The chain couples TRBV10-3 to TRBJ2-3; D gene uncertain. The CDR3 is 12 residues long. Germline V CDR1 and CDR2: ENHRY, SYGVKD. Trimming left V 4 bases short and J 6 bases short, with 8 bases between. CDR3: CAISAWLDTQYF. As DNA, the CDR3 is TGTGCCATCAGTGCATGGTTGGATACGCAGTATTTT.

A remark on this clone: Different DNA sequences within this sample yield the same CDR3. CDR3 sequence reads: CASSLEGNNQPQHF. The CDR3 DNA is TGCGCCAGCAGCTTGGAGGGAAACAATCAGCCCCAGCATTTT. The chain combines TRBV5-1 with TRBJ1-5, with unresolved D. The germline CDR1 and CDR2 sequences are SGHRS and YFSETQ. The CDR3 has 14 amino acids. Trimming pared 0 bases from V and 3 bases from J, leaving 7 bases between.

The gene calls are TRBV9 and TRBJ2-5, with D possibly being TRBD1 (6 bases). This CDR3 spans 16 amino acids. Germline V gene sequence: CDR1 SGDLS, CDR2 YYNGEE. The V and J ends lost 0 bases and 2 bases respectively, with 14 bases between them. DNA of the CDR3: TGTGCCAGCAGCGTAGGCAGGGGAGAGGGACAAGAGACCCAGTACTTC. Translated, it gives CASSVGRGEGQETQYF.

This clone was counted between two and nine times. The chain couples TRBV13 to TRBJ2-3, with D uncertain. Trimming pared 3 bases from V and 0 bases from J, leaving 16 bases between. The CDR3 length is 17 residues. Germline CDR1 and CDR2: PRHDT and FYEKMQ (reference sequence). CDR3 protein: CASSFGWLTASTDTQYF. In nucleotides, the CDR3 is TGTGCCAGCAGCTTCGGTTGGTTGACGGCTAGCACAGATACGCAGTATTTT.

This chain links TRBV25-1 with TRBJ2-7, with 9 nucleotides matching TRBD1. This CDR3 comprises 14 residues. Germline CDR1 reads MGHDK; CDR2 reads SYGVNS. With 6 bases clipped from V and 6 bases from J, the junction kept 9 bases outside the gene matches. As DNA, the CDR3 is TGTGCCAGCAGACCACAGGGGGCAGTAAGCGAGCAGTACTTC. Translation gives CASRPQGAVSEQYF.

CDR3 sequence: CASSYSQPTDTQYF. As DNA, the CDR3 is TGTGCCAGCAGTTATTCACAGCCCACAGATACGCAGTATTTT. The chain combines TRBV6-5 with TRBJ2-3; no reliable D call. The V end was cut by 3 bases, the J end by 2 bases, with 9 bases between. The germline V gene has CDR1 MNHEY and CDR2 SVGAGI. CDR3 length equals 14 residues.

At least ten counts were recorded for this clone. The chain carries TRBV19 and TRBJ2-1; the D is unclear. The CDR3 extends over 13 amino acids. Per germline, CDR1 LNHDA and CDR2 SQIVND (reference sequence). Trimming shortened V by 7 bases and J by 0 bases, and 7 bases separated the two germline ends. CDR3 in amino acids: CASKKSSYNEQFF. In DNA form, the CDR3 reads TGTGCCAGTAAGAAGAGCTCCTACAATGAGCAGTTCTTC.

The V and J genes are TRBV10-3 and TRBJ1-2; the D is unclear. This CDR3 spans 13 amino acids. The germline V gene has CDR1 ENHRY and CDR2 SYGVKD. V gave up 5 bases and J gave up 0 bases, with 7 bases separating them. CDR3 bases: TGTGCCATCAGTTTGACGGCTAACTATGGCTACACCTTC. It codes for CAISLTANYGYTF.

About this clone itself: The identical CDR3 is also encoded by other nucleotide sequences in the sample. This chain joins TRBV2 and TRBJ2-5; D is undetermined. The V gene lost 7 bases and the J gene lost 5 bases, with 8 bases spanning the gap. Germline V gene data show CDR1 as SNHLY and CDR2 as FYNNEI. CDR3 length equals 11 residues. CDR3 in amino acids: CASTPVETQYF. In DNA form, the CDR3 reads TGTGCCAGCACTCCCGTGGAGACCCAGTACTTC.

This clone was observed a handful of times. The chain joins TRBV12-5 to TRBJ1-6; D gene uncertain. Germline V gene lookup returns CDR1 LGHNT and CDR2 FRNRAP. CDR3 length: 13 residues. Deletions cut 0 bases from V and 7 bases from J, with 4 bases between. The CDR3 DNA sequence: TGTGCTAGTGGTTTGGTAGGGAATTCACCCCTCCACTTT. Its protein is CASGLVGNSPLHF.

The chain recombines TRBV5-1 with TRBJ2-5; 11 nucleotides align to TRBD2. The V segment lost 7 bases and the J segment 2 bases; nucleotides outside the gene matches: 7. This CDR3 is 15 amino acids long. The germline V gene has CDR1 SGHRS and CDR2 YFSETQ. This CDR3 is CASGKLAGEQETQYF. The CDR3 DNA reads as TGCGCCAGCGGGAAACTAGCGGGGGAACAAGAGACCCAGTACTTC.

The sample holds a few counts of this clone. The rearrangement uses TRBV5-1 and TRBJ1-2; weak D call: TRBD1 (6 bases). Germline V CDR1 and CDR2: SGHRS, YFSETQ. The CDR3 totals 15 residues. V gave up 2 bases and J gave up 0 bases, with 11 bases separating them. The CDR3: CASSFGQPANYGYTF. CDR3 nucleotide sequence: TGCGCCAGCAGCTTTGGACAGCCAGCTAACTATGGCTACACCTTC. The full variable domain, in which reference TRBV5-1 and TRBJ1-2 provide the parts outside the CDR3, is KAGVTQTPRYLIKTRGQQVTLSCSPISGHRSVSWYQQTPGQGLQFLFEYFSETQRNKGNFPGRFSGRQFSNSRSEMNVSTLELGDSALYLCASSFGQPANYGYTFGSGTRLTVV.

The chain is built from TRBV11-3 and TRBJ1-1, with D possibly being TRBD1 (6 bases). The CDR3 has 13 residues. From germline, CDR1 is SGHNT and CDR2 YENEEA. Trimming took off 2 bases at V and 9 bases at J, with 13 bases between the two ends. Here the CDR3 reads CASSLMTGGKAFF. The CDR3 DNA is TGTGCCAGCAGCTTAATGACAGGAGGGAAAGCTTTCTTT.

The V call is TRBV18, the J call TRBJ2-5, with 8 bases fitting TRBD1. The CDR3 sequence is 13 residues long. J was trimmed by 2 bases and V by 8 bases; bases with no gene match: 4. Looked up from germline, CDR1 is KGHSH and CDR2 is LQKENI. The CDR3 DNA sequence: TGTGCCAGCGCAAGGGACAGGCAAGAGACCCAGTACTTC. This codes for CASARDRQETQYF.

The V call is TRBV30, the J call TRBJ1-1; D perhaps matches TRBD1 (5 bases). V lost 4 bases and J 1 base, leaving 10 bases between the germline ends. CDR3 length: 13 amino acids. The germline V gene has CDR1 GTSNPN and CDR2 SVGIG (reference sequence). For the CDR3, the DNA is TGTGCCTGGACGCGGGGACCGAACACTGAAGCTTTCTTT. Translating gives CAWTRGPNTEAFF.

This clone occurred a few times. The rearrangement uses TRBV29-1 and TRBJ1-1; D unclear. The CDR3 loop spans 14 amino acids. Germline lookup yields CDR1 SQVTM and CDR2 ANQGSEA. Trimming removed 5 bases at V and 0 bases at J, with 13 bases between. The chain's CDR3 is CSVFFLLMNTEAFF. The CDR3 DNA follows: TGCAGCGTTTTTTTTCTTTTAATGAACACTGAAGCTTTCTTT.

This clone was observed a few times. This chain uses TRBV27 with TRBJ1-6; 10 bases match TRBD1. There are 15 residues in the CDR3. Germline V gene sequence: CDR1 MNHEY, CDR2 SMNVEV (reference sequence). The V segment lost 5 bases and the J segment 5 bases; nucleotides outside the gene matches: 3. The DNA for the CDR3 is TGTGCCAGCAGTCGGACAGGGGGAAATAATTCACCCCTCCACTTT. Translation: CASSRTGGNNSPLHF.

Notes on this clone: Other DNA sequences within the sample encode an identical CDR3. V gene TRBV14 combines with J gene TRBJ1-1; D not resolved. Trimming removed 1 base from V and 3 bases from J, with 3 bases in between. The CDR3 is 12 residues long. Germline lookup yields CDR1 SGHDN and CDR2 FVKESK. CDR3 sequence: CASSQGHTEAFF. The CDR3 nucleotides read TGTGCCAGCAGCCAAGGACACACTGAAGCTTTCTTT.

This clone appeared a few times. This chain joins TRBV6-6 and TRBJ2-5, with 7 bases lining up with TRBD1. Germline CDR1 reads MNHNY; CDR2 reads SVGAGI (reference sequence). The CDR3 runs 16 residues. The V and J ends lost 0 bases and 5 bases, in that order; junction bases with no gene match: 9. Here the CDR3 DNA reads TGTGCCAGCAGTTACTCGGGGGTGGACAGGAGGGAGACCCAGTACTTC. Translating it yields CASSYSGVDRRETQYF.

This clone has more than one count but fewer than ten. The CDR3 DNA is TGTGCCAGCACCCCGCTGGAGATTCGGGAGACCCAGTACTTC. It encodes CASTPLEIRETQYF. This sequence joins TRBV6-1 and TRBJ2-5, with D unclear. Between the trimmed V and J ends, which lost 7 bases and 5 bases, there was a span of 17 bases. The CDR3 sequence is 14 residues long. CDR1 is MNHNS and CDR2 is SASEGT in the germline V gene.

This clone was found a few times. This sample includes further DNA sequences coding for the same CDR3. The chain has TRBV6-5 and TRBJ2-7; D perhaps matches TRBD1 (6 bases). V shed 0 bases and J shed 0 bases, with 9 bases lying between them. This CDR3 spans 15 amino acids. Germline CDR1 MNHEY, CDR2 SVGAGI. CDR3 loop: CASSYSGGSSYEQYF. The CDR3 coding sequence is TGTGCCAGCAGTTACTCTGGGGGCAGCTCCTACGAGCAGTACTTC.

This clone was detected a few times. The V gene is TRBV6-5, the J gene TRBJ2-7, with D unclear. Trimming removed 0 bases at V and 2 bases at J, with 11 bases between. This CDR3 contains 15 residues. From germline, CDR1 is MNHEY and CDR2 SVGAGI. The CDR3 DNA reads as TGTGCCAGCAGTTACTCGAGCCACGATGCCTACGAGCAGTACTTC. Translated: CASSYSSHDAYEQYF.

This sequence joins TRBV4-1 and TRBJ2-3, with 11 bases that match TRBD2. This CDR3 is 16 amino acids long. Germline CDR1 reads MGHRA; CDR2 reads YSYEKL. Unmatched junction bases numbered 6, after V lost 4 bases and J lost 3 bases. The CDR3 spells CASSPGTSGSTDTQYF. CDR3 in DNA: TGCGCCAGCAGCCCGGGGACTAGCGGATCGACAGATACGCAGTATTTT.

This clone was seen more than once but under ten times. The genes are TRBV2 and TRBJ1-4, with D unresolved. V shed 8 bases and J shed 4 bases, with 14 bases lying between them. The CDR3 sequence is 14 residues long. CDR1 is SNHLY, CDR2 FYNNEI, per germline. This CDR3 reads CASVPRAGNEKLFF. CDR3 in DNA: TGTGCCAGCGTCCCTCGGGCCGGTAATGAAAAACTGTTTTTT.

V and J are TRBV4-1 and TRBJ1-6, with TRBD1 as a possible D gene (5 bases). Per the germline V gene, CDR1 is MGHRA and CDR2 is YSYEKL. CDR3 length: 15 amino acids. V was clipped by 1 base and J by 10 bases, with 14 bases between them. The DNA of the CDR3 is TGCGCCAGCAGCCAAGTGGGGCAGGCGGGATCACCCCTCCACTTT. Translating it yields CASSQVGQAGSPLHF.

This clone occurred a few times. The V gene is TRBV5-1, the J gene TRBJ2-7, with D possibly matching TRBD2 (6 bases). CDR3 length equals 15 residues. Trimming took 4 bases from V and 2 from J, leaving 16 bases between them. Germline assignment: CDR1 SGHRS and CDR2 YFSETQ. CDR3 bases: TGCGCCAGCAGCCCGAGCGGGCCAGGGCCCTACGAGCAGTACTTC. Translating gives CASSPSGPGPYEQYF.